The 2 T cell receptor beta chains presented below share a single source sample, sequenced in a study of tumor-infiltrating lymphocytes in primary liver carcinoma. Each 20-30 mg portion of unsorted bulk tissue served as the source for co-extraction of RNA and DNA. Using a constant-region primer together with ProtoScript II reverse transcriptase, TCR beta cDNA was made from 500 ng of total RNA. ARM-PCR, slightly modified, supplied the TCR beta libraries through three nested multiplex PCR rounds. Researchers ran the first two PCR rounds for roughly 11 cycles each with TRBV1-TRBV30 forward primers and a C-beta reverse primer. TCRdb re-derived calls from the multiplex PCR reads in MiXCR, one entry per CDR3 protein. The repertoire holds fewer than 80,000 distinct CDR3 sequences, roughly 71% seen once, with about 26% in the top ten. The sequencing input was tumor-adjacent normal liver tissue. The receptor set was obtained from a man aged 35-49 years with primary liver carcinoma and hepatitis B virus infection.

Worth noting for this clonotype: Germline and junction disagree at one end, which may indicate a read error. The chain combines TRBV5-1 with TRBJ2-5, with D tentatively TRBD2 (7 bases). This CDR3 comprises 16 residues. Germline CDR1 reads SGHRS; CDR2 reads YFSETQ. In DNA, the CDR3 is TGCGCCAGTAGCTTCGGGGGGCAGGAGGATAGAGAGACCCAGTACTTC. This gives the protein CASSFGGQEDRETQYF.

This clonotype was counted many times. J is TRBJ2-3 and V is TRBV6-6, with a weak D call TRBD2 (6 bases). This CDR3 comprises 12 residues. V lost 7 bases to trimming and J lost 3 bases, with 8 bases between them. The germline V gene encodes CDR1 MNHNY and CDR2 SVGAGI (reference sequence). Written as DNA, the CDR3 is TGTGCCAGCAAGGGAGGAACAGATACGCAGTATTTT. This sequence encodes CASKGGTDTQYF.